This T cell receptor (beta chain) was documented in a study of T-cell memory formation after mild COVID-19. This CDR3 has 14 residues. The germline gives CDR1 MNHEY, CDR2 SVGAGI. Concerning this clonotype itself: A much more abundant neighbour one base away suggests this may be a read error.

TCRdb ran MiXCR on the 5' RACE reads and lists one entry per CDR3 protein. This table has about 340,000 distinct CDR3 sequences, 15% to 20% appearing once. This clonotype was obtained from a man between 18 and 29 years old who had mild COVID-19 (a few samples of this study predate the infection). Cell type and time point are not known. The sample taken for sequencing was PBMCs or a T cell subset sorted from them (not recorded which). The chain employs TRBV6-5 and TRBJ2-7; D is ambiguous. For the CDR3, the DNA is TGTGCCAGCAGTTACGGGTCCCGCGTTGGAGAGCAGTGCTTC. This sequence encodes CASSYGSRVGEQCF.